This TCR beta chain came from a study of cytomegalovirus exposure and HLA in healthy donors. Study-level results: As a later analysis showed, several of the most significant clusters appeared to be linked to common viral pathogens. On later analysis, the bulk of CMV-associated TCR beta chains appeared to be HLA-restricted.

CDR3 length equals 18 residues. V dropped 5 bases and J dropped 0; count of bases not matched to a gene: 9. The V gene's germline CDR1 is SEHNR and CDR2 FQNEAQ (reference sequence). A word on this clone: The antigen is unknown.

Amplification used 60 Vbeta primers and 13 Jbeta primers. Clones were sequenced by immunoSEQ multiplex PCR, and TCRdb holds only the in-frame ones, with some missing. The sample holds about 120,000 clones, roughly 79% seen once. The TCR sequence derives from a woman aged 40 to 50 in good health and CMV-seronegative. This sequence joins TRBV7-9 and TRBJ2-5; 13 bases are shared with TRBD2. The sample comprised PBMCs. The CDR3 region has the DNA TGTGCCAGCAGCACAACCCAGGGACTAGCGGGATACCAAGAGACCCAGTACTTC. Translating it yields CASSTTQGLAGYQETQYF.